These 21 T cell receptor beta chains were all obtained from the same sample, sequenced in a study of control samples from healthy donors and cancer patients. The repertoire was sequenced with immunoSEQ multiplex PCR; TCRdb's copy has only in-frame clones and lacks some. Altogether 400,000 to 450,000 clones are present, roughly 90% being singletons, with the ten largest covering over 5.5%. Sample: PBMCs. The receptors originated from a man between 40 and 49 years old with head and neck cancer.

This chain uses TRBV3-1 (or the pseudogene TRBV3-2) with TRBJ2-5, with TRBD2 matching 8 bases. Germline V CDR1 and CDR2: LGHDT, YNNKEL (reference sequence). This CDR3 is 14 amino acids long. V lost 8 bases and J lost 4; bases outside the gene matches: 9. This CDR3 is CASVKAGERETQYF. CDR3 bases: TGTGCCAGCGTTAAAGCGGGAGAGAGAGAGACCCAGTACTTC.

The chain is built from TRBV5-1 and TRBJ2-5; D is uncertain. Germline CDR1 reads SGHRS; CDR2 reads YFSETQ. Trimming pared 2 bases from V and 2 bases from J, leaving 10 bases between. The CDR3 totals 14 residues. The chain's CDR3 is CASSFMELQETQYF. As DNA, the CDR3 is TGCGCCAGCAGCTTTATGGAGTTACAAGAGACCCAGTACTTC.

This sequence joins TRBV28 and TRBJ2-3; the match to TRBD2 covers 9 bases. The germline V gene has CDR1 MDHEN and CDR2 SYDVKM. This CDR3 contains 16 residues. J was trimmed by 0 bases and V by 4 bases; bases with no gene match: 5. The CDR3 region is CASSSLAGVSTDTQYF. The CDR3 DNA reads as TGTGCCAGCAGTTCCTTAGCGGGGGTTAGCACAGATACGCAGTATTTT.

The chain links TRBV4-2 to TRBJ1-1; TRBD1 matches at 7 bases. The CDR3 covers 15 residues. Germline CDR1 is LGHNA and CDR2 is YNFKEQ. V lost 4 bases, J lost 4 bases, and 9 bases stayed unmatched. The chain's CDR3 is CASSPTGEGATEAFF. The CDR3 bases are TGTGCCAGCAGCCCAACAGGGGAAGGAGCCACTGAAGCTTTCTTT.

CDR3 sequence reads: CASSLLGWNEQFF. DNA of the CDR3: TGTGCCAGCAGCCTATTAGGTTGGAATGAGCAGTTCTTC. This chain links TRBV6-5 with TRBJ2-1, with D unclear. Trimming removed 6 bases at V and 7 bases at J, with 13 bases between. The CDR3 has 13 residues. Per germline, CDR1 MNHEY and CDR2 SVGAGI.

The chain uses TRBV7-2 and TRBJ2-7; D not resolved. The V and J ends lost 3 bases and 5 bases respectively, with 5 bases between them. CDR1 and CDR2 from the germline V gene are SGHTA and FQGNSA. The CDR3 consists of 11 residues. CDR3 region: CASSFRDEQYF. DNA of the CDR3: TGTGCCAGCAGCTTTAGGGACGAGCAGTACTTC.

V usage is TRBV28 and J usage is TRBJ1-3, with 7 bases lining up with TRBD1. The germline V gene encodes CDR1 MDHEN and CDR2 SYDVKM. The V segment lost 5 bases and the J segment 6 bases; nucleotides outside the gene matches: 7. This CDR3 contains 14 residues. The CDR3, as DNA: TGTGCCAGCAGTCCTCCCAGGGGGGAAAACACCATATATTTT. It yields the protein CASSPPRGENTIYF. Full variable domain (outside the CDR3, taken from reference TRBV28 and TRBJ1-3): DVKVTQSSRYLVKRTGEKVFLECVQDMDHENMFWYRQDPGLGLRLIYFSYDVKMKEKGDIPEGYSVSREKKERFSLILESASTNQTSMYLCASSPPRGENTIYFGEGSWLTVV.

The CDR3 nucleotides are TGCGCCAGCAGCCAAGGAAGAGGGGGAAGCTCCTACAATGAGCAGTTCTTC. Translating gives CASSQGRGGSSYNEQFF. This chain uses TRBV4-3 with TRBJ2-1, with D tentatively TRBD1 (6 bases). CDR1 and CDR2 (germline): LGHNA, YSLEER. The CDR3 has 17 residues. The V and J ends lost 1 base and 0 bases respectively, with 13 bases between them.

The J gene is TRBJ2-2, the V gene TRBV24-1; D unresolved. The CDR3 covers 15 residues. V was cut by 2 bases and J by 1 base, with 7 bases left in between. Germline V gene sequence: CDR1 KGHDR, CDR2 SFDVKD. CDR3 loop: CATSDSAVNTGELFF. In DNA, the CDR3 is TGTGCCACCAGTGATTCGGCGGTGAACACCGGGGAGCTGTTTTTT.

This clone has just a few counts. The CDR3 loop is CASSFDGLLNTEAFF. The CDR3 DNA follows: TGTGCCAGCAGTTTTGACGGCCTATTGAACACTGAAGCTTTCTTT. The chain carries TRBV28 and TRBJ1-1; D call uncertain. CDR1 is MDHEN and CDR2 is SYDVKM in the germline V gene. This CDR3 region has 15 residues. Between the trimmed V and J ends, which lost 3 bases and 0 bases, there was a span of 11 bases.

This chain uses TRBV28 with TRBJ1-6; D gene uncertain. The germline V and J ends were trimmed by 5 bases and 0 bases, with 14 bases remaining between them. The length of the CDR3 is 17 residues. Germline V CDR1 and CDR2: MDHEN, SYDVKM. CDR3 sequence: CASSASGGSSYNSPLHF. For the CDR3, the DNA is TGTGCCAGCAGTGCCTCGGGAGGGAGCTCCTATAATTCACCCCTCCACTTT.

The chain carries TRBV27 and TRBJ1-1, with 7 bases identical to TRBD1. The germline V gene encodes CDR1 MNHEY and CDR2 SMNVEV (reference sequence). V shed 5 bases, J shed 6 bases, and the junction held 9 bases outside the gene matches. CDR3 size: 14 residues. The DNA for the CDR3 is TGTGCCAGCAGTCCGAGTAGGGGGCTAGCTGAAGCTTTCTTT. It translates to CASSPSRGLAEAFF.

The chain has TRBV5-1 and TRBJ1-5; unclear D gene. This CDR3 has 13 amino acids. V was pared by 5 bases and J by 0 bases, with 6 bases between. The germline V gene has CDR1 SGHRS and CDR2 YFSETQ. The CDR3 DNA follows: TGCGCCAGCAGGGCTAATAGCAATCAGCCCCAGCATTTT. Translating it yields CASRANSNQPQHF.

The chain links TRBV28 to TRBJ1-5; D is ambiguous. The CDR3 has 14 amino acids. The V gene's germline CDR1 is MDHEN and CDR2 SYDVKM. Deletions cut 5 bases from V and 4 bases from J, with 12 bases between. CDR3 sequence reads: CASSPSGNNQPQHF. The CDR3 nucleotides are TGTGCCAGCAGTCCCAGTGGAAATAATCAGCCCCAGCATTTT.

The chain joins TRBV5-6 to TRBJ2-2; D might be TRBD1 (5 bases). V lost 5 bases to trimming and J lost 6 bases, with 11 bases between them. Germline lookup yields CDR1 SGHDT and CDR2 YYEEEE. The CDR3 is 13 amino acids. The chain's CDR3 is CASRHETAGELFF. The CDR3 DNA reads TGTGCCAGCAGACACGAGACAGCCGGGGAGCTGTTTTTT.

The rearrangement uses TRBV6-1 and TRBJ2-3; tentatively, D is TRBD1 or TRBD2 (5 bases each). Looked up from germline, CDR1 is MNHNS and CDR2 is SASEGT. Trimming cost V 0 bases and J 6 bases, with 19 bases left between them. The CDR3 runs 17 residues. CDR3 in DNA: TGTGCCAGCAGTGAAGCAGTGGGGGTTCCCCCATGGGATACGCAGTATTTT. Translation gives CASSEAVGVPPWDTQYF.

V gene TRBV7-9 combines with J gene TRBJ2-3; TRBD2 might be the D (6 bases). V lost 1 base, J lost 6 bases, and 20 bases lay in between. The CDR3 has 17 amino acids. Germline CDR1 and CDR2: SEHNR and FQNEAQ (reference sequence). This CDR3 reads CASSLVPFSGPTDTQYF. CDR3 nucleotides: TGTGCCAGCAGCTTAGTTCCCTTTAGCGGTCCCACGGATACGCAGTATTTT.

V gene TRBV19 combines with J gene TRBJ1-4; D remains ambiguous. The germline V and J ends were trimmed by 3 bases and 0 bases, with 8 bases remaining between them. The CDR3 has 15 amino acids. Germline CDR1 reads LNHDA; CDR2 reads SQIVND (reference sequence). Written as DNA, the CDR3 is TGTGCCAGTAGTATTAGGAGTGCAACTAATGAAAAACTGTTTTTT. As protein: CASSIRSATNEKLFF.

The J gene is TRBJ2-7, the V gene TRBV5-4; TRBD2 agrees at 9 bases. This CDR3 has 15 residues. Trimming at V came to 4 bases and at J to 6 bases, leaving 11 bases not matched to a gene. From germline, CDR1 is SGHNT and CDR2 YYREEE (reference sequence). CDR3: CASSTGQALAGEQYF. The CDR3 DNA reads as TGTGCCAGCAGCACCGGACAGGCACTAGCGGGCGAGCAGTACTTC.

The genes are TRBV5-6 and TRBJ1-2, with 10 bases that match TRBD1. Germline loops: CDR1 SGHDT, CDR2 YYEEEE. Trimming removed 4 bases from V and 5 bases from J; junction bases left unmatched: 5. CDR3 length: 14 amino acids. This chain's CDR3 is CASSPDRGVYGYTF. CDR3 in DNA: TGTGCCAGCAGCCCGGACAGGGGGGTATATGGCTACACCTTC.

V gene TRBV25-1 combines with J gene TRBJ1-2; a possible D gene is TRBD1 (5 bases). The CDR3 spans 14 residues. CDR1 is MGHDK and CDR2 is SYGVNS in the germline V gene. V was cut by 3 bases and J by 3 bases, with 11 bases left in between. The CDR3 nucleotides read TGTGCCAGCAGTGATTCAGGGTCCTACTATGGCTACACCTTC. Translating gives CASSDSGSYYGYTF.